The following is a T cell receptor (beta chain) sequence with its context. As originally analysed: Amplification of reference gene primers provided the estimated nucleated cell counts. Method: immunoSEQ multiplex PCR; TCRdb's copy keeps in-frame clones and lacks some. The V and J calls and clone size are taken from that table; D and trimming were inferred from the DNA. The data hold about 35,000 clones, with about 87% observed a single time. The sample comes from a study of blood T cell repertoires in COVID-19. Across the study: Samples representing acute and convalescent COVID-19 were sourced from the United States, Italy and Spain.

This clonotype was obtained from a man older than 75 with active COVID-19. The sample taken for sequencing was peripheral blood.

CDR3 nucleotide sequence: TGTGGGACTAGCGGCCACTACAATGAGCAGTTCTTC. Translated, it gives CGTSGHYNEQFF. The gene calls are TRBV7-9 and TRBJ2-1; 10 bases line up with TRBD2. Germline V lookup: CDR1 SEHNR, CDR2 FQNEAQ (reference sequence). This CDR3 has 12 amino acids.